Listed here is a single T cell receptor beta chain. From germline, CDR1 is KGHSY and CDR2 FQNENV. This CDR3 contains 14 residues. V was cut by 1 base and J by 7 bases, with 11 bases left in between. These data belong to a study of T cells in localized non-small cell lung cancer. This table comes from immunoSEQ multiplex PCR, and its TCRdb copy is limited to in-frame clones, with some not included. Of thousands of clones listed, around 31% are singletons. J is TRBJ1-5 and V is TRBV16; D remains unclear. The origin of this receptor is a man aged 40-75 years with stage I lung adenocarcinoma. The sample consisted of lung tumor tissue, taken before any cancer treatment. CDR3 residues: CASSQLSGGQPQHF. Here the CDR3 DNA reads TGTGCCAGCAGCCAATTATCCGGAGGGCAGCCCCAGCATTTT. The variable domain in full, completed from reference TRBV16 and TRBJ1-5, reads GEEVAQTPKHLVRGEGQKAKLYCAPIKGHSYVFWYQQVLKNEFKFLISFQNENVFDETGMPKERFSAKCLPNSPCSLEIQATKLEDSAVYFCASSQLSGGQPQHFGDGTRLSIL.